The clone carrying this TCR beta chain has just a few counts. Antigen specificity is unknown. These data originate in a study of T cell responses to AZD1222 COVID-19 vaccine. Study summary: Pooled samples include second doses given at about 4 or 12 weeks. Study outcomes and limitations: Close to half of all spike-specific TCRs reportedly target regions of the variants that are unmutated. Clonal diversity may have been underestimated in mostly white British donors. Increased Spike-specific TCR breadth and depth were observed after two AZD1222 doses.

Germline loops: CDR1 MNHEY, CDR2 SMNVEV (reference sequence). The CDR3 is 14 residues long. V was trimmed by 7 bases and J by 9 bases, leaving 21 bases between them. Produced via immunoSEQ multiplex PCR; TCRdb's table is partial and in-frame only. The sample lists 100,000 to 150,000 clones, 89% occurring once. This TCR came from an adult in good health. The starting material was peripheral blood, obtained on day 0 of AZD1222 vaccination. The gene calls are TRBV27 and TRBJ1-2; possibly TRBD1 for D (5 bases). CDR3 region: CASTPFGTARRYTF. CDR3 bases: TGTGCCAGCACACCTTTCGGGACGGCGAGGCGCTACACCTTC.